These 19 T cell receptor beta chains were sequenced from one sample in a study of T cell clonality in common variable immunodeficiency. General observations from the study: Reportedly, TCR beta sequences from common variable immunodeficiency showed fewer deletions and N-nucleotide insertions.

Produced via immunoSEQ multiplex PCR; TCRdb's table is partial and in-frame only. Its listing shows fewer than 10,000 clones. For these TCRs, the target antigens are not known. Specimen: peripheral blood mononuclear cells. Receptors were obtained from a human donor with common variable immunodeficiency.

CDR3 residues: CASRAGRSYNEQFF. The covered CDR3 bases are TGTGCCAGTAGGGCAGGGCGCTCCTACAATGAG. The gene calls are TRBV19 and TRBJ2-1; TRBD1 is a possible D gene (5 bases). The read finishes 3 residues shy of the CDR3 end, and the germline J gene is used to complete it. V lost 6 bases and J lost 0, with 9 bases in between. The CDR3 has 14 residues. From germline, CDR1 is LNHDA and CDR2 SQIVND (reference sequence).

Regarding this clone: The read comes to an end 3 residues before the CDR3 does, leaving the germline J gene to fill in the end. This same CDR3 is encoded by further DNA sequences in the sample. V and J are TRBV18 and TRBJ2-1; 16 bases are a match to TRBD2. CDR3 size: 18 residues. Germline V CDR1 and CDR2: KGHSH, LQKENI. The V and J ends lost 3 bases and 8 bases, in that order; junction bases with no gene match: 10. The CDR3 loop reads CASSPPGLAGGPRDEQFF. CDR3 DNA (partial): TGTGCCAGCTCACCCCCGGGACTAGCGGGAGGGCCTCGGGATGAG.

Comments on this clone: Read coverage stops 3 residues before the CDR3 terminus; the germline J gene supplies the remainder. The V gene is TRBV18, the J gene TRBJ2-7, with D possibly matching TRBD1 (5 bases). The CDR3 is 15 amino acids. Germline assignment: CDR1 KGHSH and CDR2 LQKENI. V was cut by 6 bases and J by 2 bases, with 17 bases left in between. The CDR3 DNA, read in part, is TGTGCCAGCTCCCCAGGCGTGGACACAGCCTACGAG. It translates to CASSPGVDTAYE. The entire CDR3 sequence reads CASSPGVDTAYEQYF.

The CDR3 here is CASSIRGPRAEAFF. The sequenced part of the CDR3 DNA is TGTGCCAGCAGTATCAGGGGGCCAAGGGCTGAA. J is TRBJ1-1 and V is TRBV6-2 or TRBV6-3; 8 nucleotides line up with TRBD1. The CDR3 goes on 3 residues after the read ends, and that part is filled in from the germline J gene. This CDR3 spans 14 amino acids. With V trimmed by 5 bases and J by 6 bases, 8 bases remained unmatched. In germline, CDR1 is MNHEY, CDR2 SVGEGT.

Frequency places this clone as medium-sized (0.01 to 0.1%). The CDR3 sequence is CAWSPVLGELFF. CDR3 bases read: TGTGCCTGGAGTCCCGTACTCGGGGAG. The rearrangement joins TRBV30 to TRBJ2-2; D uncertain. The CDR3 end falls 3 residues outside the read, so it is completed with the germline J gene. Trimming cost V 2 bases and J 7 bases, with 8 bases left between them. Looked up from germline, CDR1 is GTSNPN and CDR2 is SVGIG (reference sequence). This CDR3 comprises 12 residues. Drawing the rest from reference TRBV30 and TRBJ2-2, the complete variable domain is SQTIHQWPATLVQPVGSPLSLECTVEGTSNPNLYWYRQAAGRGLQLLFYSVGIGQISSEVPQNLSASRPQDRQFILSSKKLLLSDSGFYLCAWSPVLGELFFGEGSRLTVL.

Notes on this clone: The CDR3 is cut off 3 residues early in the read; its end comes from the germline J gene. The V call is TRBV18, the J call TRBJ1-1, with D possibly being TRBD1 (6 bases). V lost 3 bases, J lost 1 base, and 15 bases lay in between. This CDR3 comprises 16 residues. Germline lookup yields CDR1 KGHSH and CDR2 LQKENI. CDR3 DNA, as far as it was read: TGTGCCAGCTCACCCACTTGGGGGCTGACGAACACTGAA. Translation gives CASSPTWGLTNTE. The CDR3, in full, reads CASSPTWGLTNTEAFF.

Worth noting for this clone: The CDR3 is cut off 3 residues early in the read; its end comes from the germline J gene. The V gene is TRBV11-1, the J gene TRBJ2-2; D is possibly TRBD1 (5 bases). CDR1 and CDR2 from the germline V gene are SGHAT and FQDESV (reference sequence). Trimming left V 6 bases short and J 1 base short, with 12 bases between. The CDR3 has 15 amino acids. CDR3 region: CASSSTGVNTGELFF. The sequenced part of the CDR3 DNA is TGTGCCAGCAGTTCCACAGGCGTGAACACCGGGGAG.

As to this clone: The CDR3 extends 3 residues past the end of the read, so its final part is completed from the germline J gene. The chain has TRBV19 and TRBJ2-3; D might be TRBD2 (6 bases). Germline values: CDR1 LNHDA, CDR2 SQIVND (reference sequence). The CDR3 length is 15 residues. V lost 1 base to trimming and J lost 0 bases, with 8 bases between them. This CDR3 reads CASSIAGTSTDTQYF. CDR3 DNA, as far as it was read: TGTGCCAGTAGTATAGCGGGGACTAGCACAGATACG.

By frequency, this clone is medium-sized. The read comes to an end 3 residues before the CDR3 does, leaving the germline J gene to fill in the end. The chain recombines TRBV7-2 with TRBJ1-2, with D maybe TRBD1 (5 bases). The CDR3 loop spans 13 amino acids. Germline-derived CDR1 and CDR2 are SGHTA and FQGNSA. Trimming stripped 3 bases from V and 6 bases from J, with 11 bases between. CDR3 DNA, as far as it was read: TGTGCCAGCAGCTTCAAGGCGGGGGATGGC. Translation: CASSFKAGDG. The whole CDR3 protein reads CASSFKAGDGYTF.

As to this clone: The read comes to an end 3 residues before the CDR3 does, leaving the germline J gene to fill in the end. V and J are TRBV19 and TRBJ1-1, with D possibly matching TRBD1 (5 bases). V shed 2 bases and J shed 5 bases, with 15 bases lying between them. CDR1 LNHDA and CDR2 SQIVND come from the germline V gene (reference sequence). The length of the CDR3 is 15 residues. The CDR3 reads CASSIRPGATTEAFF. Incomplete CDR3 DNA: TGTGCCAGTAGTATACGCCCTGGGGCGACGACTGAA.

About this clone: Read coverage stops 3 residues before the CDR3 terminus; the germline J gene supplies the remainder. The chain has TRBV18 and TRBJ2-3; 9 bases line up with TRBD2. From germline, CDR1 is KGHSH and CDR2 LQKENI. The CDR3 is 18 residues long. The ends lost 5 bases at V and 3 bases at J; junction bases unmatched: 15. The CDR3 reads CASSLRSVAGEGTDTQYF. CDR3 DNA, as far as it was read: TGTGCCAGCTCATTACGGTCCGTAGCGGGAGAGGGTACAGATACG.

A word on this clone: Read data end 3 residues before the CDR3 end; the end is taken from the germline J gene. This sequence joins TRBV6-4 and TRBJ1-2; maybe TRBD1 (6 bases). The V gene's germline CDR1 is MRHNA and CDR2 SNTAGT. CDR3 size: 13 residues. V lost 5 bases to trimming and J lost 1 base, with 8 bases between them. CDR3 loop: CASSRQVNYGYTF. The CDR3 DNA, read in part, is TGTGCCAGCAGTAGACAGGTTAACTATGGC.

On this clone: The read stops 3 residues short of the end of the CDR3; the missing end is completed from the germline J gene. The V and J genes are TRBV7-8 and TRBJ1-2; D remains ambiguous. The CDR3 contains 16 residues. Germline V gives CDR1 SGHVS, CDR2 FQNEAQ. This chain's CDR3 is CASSLGRHWSGRGYTF. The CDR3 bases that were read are TGTGCCAGCAGCTTAGGGCGACATTGGTCCGGTCGGGGC.

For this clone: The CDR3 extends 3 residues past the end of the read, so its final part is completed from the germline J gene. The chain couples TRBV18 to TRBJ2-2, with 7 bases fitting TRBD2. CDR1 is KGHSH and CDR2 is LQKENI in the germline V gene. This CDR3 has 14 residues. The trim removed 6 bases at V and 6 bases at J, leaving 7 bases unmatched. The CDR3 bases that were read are TGTGCCAGCTCGCCGAGCGGGGTTGCCGGGGAG. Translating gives CASSPSGVAGE. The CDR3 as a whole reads CASSPSGVAGELFF.

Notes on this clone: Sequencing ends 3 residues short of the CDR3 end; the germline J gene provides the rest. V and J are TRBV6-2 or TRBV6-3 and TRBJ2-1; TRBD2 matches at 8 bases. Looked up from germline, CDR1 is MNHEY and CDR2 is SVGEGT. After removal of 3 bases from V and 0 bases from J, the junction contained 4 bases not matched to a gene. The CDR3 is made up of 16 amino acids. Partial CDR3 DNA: TGTGCCAGCAGTTATTCGGCGGGGGGCTCCTACAATGAG. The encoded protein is CASSYSAGGSYNE. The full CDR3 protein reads CASSYSAGGSYNEQFF.

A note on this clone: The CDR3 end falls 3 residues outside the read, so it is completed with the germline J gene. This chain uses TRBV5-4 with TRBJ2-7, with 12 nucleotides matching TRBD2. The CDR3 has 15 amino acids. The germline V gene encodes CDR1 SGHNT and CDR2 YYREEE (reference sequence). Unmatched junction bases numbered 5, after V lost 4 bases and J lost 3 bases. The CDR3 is CASSPGTSGLYEQYF. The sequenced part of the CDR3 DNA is TGTGCCAGCAGCCCGGGGACTAGCGGGCTCTACGAG.

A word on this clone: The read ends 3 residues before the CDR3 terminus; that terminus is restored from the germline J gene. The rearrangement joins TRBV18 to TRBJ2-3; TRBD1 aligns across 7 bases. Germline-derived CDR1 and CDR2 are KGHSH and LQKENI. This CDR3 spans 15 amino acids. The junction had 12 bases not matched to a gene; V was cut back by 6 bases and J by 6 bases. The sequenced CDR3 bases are TGTGCCAGCTCCCAGGGTAACAGGGGCCGGGATACG. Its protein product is CASSQGNRGRDT. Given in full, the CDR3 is CASSQGNRGRDTQYF.

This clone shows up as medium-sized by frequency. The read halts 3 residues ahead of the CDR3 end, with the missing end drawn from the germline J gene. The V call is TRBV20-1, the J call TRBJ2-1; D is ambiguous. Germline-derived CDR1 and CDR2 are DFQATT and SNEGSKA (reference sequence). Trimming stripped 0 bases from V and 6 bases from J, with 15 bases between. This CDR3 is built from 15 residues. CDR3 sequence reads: CSAREAQSLPNEQFF. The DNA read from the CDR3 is TGCAGTGCTAGAGAGGCCCAGTCGCTCCCCAATGAG.

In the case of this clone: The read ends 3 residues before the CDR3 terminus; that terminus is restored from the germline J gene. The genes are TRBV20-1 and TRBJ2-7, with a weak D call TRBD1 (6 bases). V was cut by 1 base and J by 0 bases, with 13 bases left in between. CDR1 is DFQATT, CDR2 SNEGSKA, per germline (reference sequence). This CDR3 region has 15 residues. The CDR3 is CSARATTGSSYEQYF. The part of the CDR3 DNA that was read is TGCAGTGCTAGAGCGACGACAGGTAGCTCCTACGAG.